Below are 19 T cell receptor beta chains sequenced from a single sample in a study of cytomegalovirus exposure and HLA in healthy donors. Primers included in the PCR were 60 Vbeta and 13 Jbeta primers. This table comes from immunoSEQ multiplex PCR, and its TCRdb copy is limited to in-frame clones, with some not included. The sample consists of approximately 150,000 clones, approximately 79% of them appearing once. Sequencing input: PBMCs. These receptors were taken from a man aged 40-55 years in good health and CMV-seropositive.

The chain uses TRBV5-1 and TRBJ1-1; D might be TRBD1 (5 bases). The ends were cut back, 2 bases at V and 1 base at J, with 9 bases in the middle. Germline CDR1 and CDR2: SGHRS and YFSETQ. CDR3 length: 14 amino acids. The CDR3 nucleotides read TGCGCCAGCAGCTTCCAGGGCTCGAACACTGAAGCTTTCTTT. Amino acid sequence: CASSFQGSNTEAFF.

Turning to this clone: The junction departs from the called germline gene at one end, perhaps through a read error. The chain has TRBV2 and TRBJ1-2; D gene uncertain. Germline assignment: CDR1 SNHLY and CDR2 FYNNEI. This CDR3 is 12 amino acids long. This CDR3 is CASSEGQPPISF. The CDR3 DNA reads as TGTGCCAGCAGTGAGGGCCAGCCGCCTATCTCCTTC.

This chain links TRBV2 with TRBJ2-1, with 7 bases aligning to TRBD1. In germline, CDR1 is SNHLY, CDR2 FYNNEI. The CDR3 loop spans 14 amino acids. V gave up 1 base and J gave up 9 bases; unmatched junction bases: 6. The CDR3 spells CASSEDRGWSEQFF. The CDR3 nucleotides read TGTGCCAGCAGTGAAGACAGGGGATGGAGTGAGCAGTTCTTC.

About this clone: Mismatch with germline at one junction end may stem from a read error. J is TRBJ2-7 and V is TRBV11-2; 10 nucleotides align to TRBD2. Germline CDR1 and CDR2: SGHAT and FQNNGV. This CDR3 has 13 amino acids. This CDR3 reads CASSLLGSGRPSF. CDR3 bases: TGTGCCAGCAGCTTATTAGGTAGCGGGAGGCCATCCTTC.

The rearrangement joins TRBV28 to TRBJ2-1; 9 nucleotides match TRBD1. CDR1 MDHEN and CDR2 SYDVKM come from the germline V gene. The V gene end was trimmed by 6 bases and the J gene end by 6 bases; junction bases not matched to a gene: 9. The CDR3 totals 15 residues. The CDR3 DNA reads as TGTGCCAGCAGCCGCGGACAGGGGCGGGTCAATGAGCAGTTCTTC. Amino acid sequence: CASSRGQGRVNEQFF.

This clone was recorded only once. The genes are TRBV2 and TRBJ2-7; 8 bases agree with TRBD1. Looked up from germline, CDR1 is SNHLY and CDR2 is FYNNEI. The V gene end was trimmed by 7 bases and the J gene end by 4 bases; junction bases not matched to a gene: 9. The CDR3 is 14 residues long. This chain's CDR3 is CASTVAGQVYEQYF. The CDR3 DNA reads as TGTGCCAGCACCGTTGCGGGACAGGTTTACGAGCAGTACTTC. The complete variable domain, with remaining parts taken from reference TRBV2 and TRBJ2-7, reads EPEVTQTPSHQVTQMGQEVILRCVPISNHLYFYWYRQILGQKVEFLVSFYNNEISEKSEIFDDQFSVERPDGSNFTLKIRSTKLEDSAMYFCASTVAGQVYEQYFGPGTRLTVT.

The gene calls are TRBV9 and TRBJ1-3; unclear D gene. The CDR3 sequence is 13 residues long. From germline, CDR1 is SGDLS and CDR2 YYNGEE. Deletions cut 4 bases from V and 9 bases from J, with 14 bases between. This chain's CDR3 is CASSPDSGATIYF. DNA of the CDR3: TGTGCCAGCAGCCCAGACTCGGGTGCCACCATATATTTT.

This clone was picked up one time. V is TRBV15 and J is TRBJ2-7; 12 positions agree with TRBD2. From germline, CDR1 is LNHNV and CDR2 YYDKDF (reference sequence). Trimming took 2 bases from V and 2 from J; bases not matched to a gene: 1. This CDR3 contains 15 residues. The CDR3 DNA is TGTGCCACCAGCAGACTAGCGGGAGGGCCCTACGAGCAGTACTTC. Amino acids: CATSRLAGGPYEQYF.

The rearrangement uses TRBV6-1 and TRBJ1-1; 7 nucleotides align to TRBD1. CDR3 length equals 15 residues. The V and J ends lost 3 bases and 2 bases, in that order; junction bases with no gene match: 6. Germline CDR1 reads MNHNS; CDR2 reads SASEGT. CDR3 sequence: CASSDTGEPNTEAFF. The CDR3 DNA reads TGTGCCAGCAGTGACACAGGGGAACCTAACACTGAAGCTTTCTTT.

The chain employs TRBV5-1 and TRBJ2-1, with 10 bases fitting TRBD2. The junction had 4 bases not matched to a gene; V was cut back by 3 bases and J by 4 bases. CDR1 and CDR2 from the germline V gene are SGHRS and YFSETQ. The CDR3 runs to 15 residues. CDR3 sequence: CASSSSSGSYNEQFF. In DNA form, the CDR3 reads TGCGCCAGCAGCTCTTCTAGCGGGAGTTACAATGAGCAGTTCTTC.

This clone showed up just a few times. J is TRBJ2-1 and V is TRBV5-1, with 7 nucleotides matching TRBD2. Germline V gives CDR1 SGHRS, CDR2 YFSETQ. CDR3 size: 16 residues. J was trimmed by 8 bases and V by 0 bases; bases with no gene match: 11. This CDR3 reads CASSLASAGELYEQFF. The CDR3 bases are TGCGCCAGCAGCTTGGCCTCTGCGGGAGAATTGTATGAGCAGTTCTTC.

The chain is built from TRBV11-3 and TRBJ2-1; 9 bases are a match to TRBD2. Germline CDR1 and CDR2: SGHNT and YENEEA. Trimming cost V 3 bases and J 7 bases; bases outside gene matches: 7. The CDR3 runs to 15 residues. The CDR3 DNA reads TGTGCCAGCAGCTTGGGGGTAGCGGGAGAAAATGAGCAGTTCTTC. It encodes CASSLGVAGENEQFF.

The chain recombines TRBV11-3 with TRBJ1-2; 7 positions match TRBD1. Germline V lookup: CDR1 SGHNT, CDR2 YENEEA. The CDR3 sequence is 15 residues long. After removal of 5 bases from V and 5 bases from J, the junction contained 11 bases not matched to a gene. CDR3 nucleotide sequence: TGTGCCAGCAGCCAGGGGGGCATTGCAGAATATGGCTACACCTTC. It encodes CASSQGGIAEYGYTF.

This chain joins TRBV27 and TRBJ1-1; 8 bases are shared with TRBD1. CDR3 size: 17 residues. The trim removed 2 bases at V and 7 bases at J, leaving 15 bases unmatched. The germline gives CDR1 MNHEY, CDR2 SMNVEV (reference sequence). In DNA, the CDR3 is TGTGCCAGCAGTTTACACCTGGCAGGGGGCCCGGGGAGTGAAGCTTTCTTT. The encoded protein is CASSLHLAGGPGSEAFF.

The rearrangement joins TRBV28 to TRBJ1-2; 7 positions agree with TRBD1. V gave up 6 bases and J gave up 6 bases; unmatched junction bases: 7. The CDR3 totals 13 residues. Germline loops: CDR1 MDHEN, CDR2 SYDVKM. The CDR3 protein is CASSPSDRDGYTF. The CDR3 region has the DNA TGTGCCAGCAGCCCATCCGACAGGGATGGCTACACCTTC.

The V call is TRBV9, the J call TRBJ2-1; TRBD1 agrees at 7 bases. The germline gives CDR1 SGDLS, CDR2 YYNGEE. CDR3 length equals 14 residues. Losses at the gene ends were 0 bases for V and 6 bases for J; bases not matched to a gene: 3. The CDR3, as DNA: TGTGCCAGCAGCGTAGAAACAGGGGTCAATGAGCAGTTCTTC. It is translated as CASSVETGVNEQFF.

The chain couples TRBV28 to TRBJ2-5; 7 nucleotides align to TRBD1. The CDR3 is 15 residues long. V gave up 6 bases and J gave up 3 bases; unmatched junction bases: 10. The germline gives CDR1 MDHEN, CDR2 SYDVKM. The CDR3 sequence: CASRKPGQKKETQYF. CDR3 bases: TGTGCCAGCAGGAAACCGGGACAGAAAAAAGAGACCCAGTACTTC.

This chain connects TRBV18 to TRBJ2-1, with 8 nucleotides matching TRBD2. There are 17 residues in the CDR3. CDR1 and CDR2 from the germline V gene are KGHSH and LQKENI. V gave up 4 bases and J gave up 0 bases; unmatched junction bases: 8. This chain's CDR3 is CASSLWSAGGSYNEQFF. The CDR3 region has the DNA TGTGCCAGCTCACTTTGGTCGGCGGGGGGCTCCTACAATGAGCAGTTCTTC.

The V call is TRBV10-3, the J call TRBJ2-5, with 8 nucleotides matching TRBD1. The CDR3 spans 16 residues. V dropped 3 bases and J dropped 0; count of bases not matched to a gene: 6. CDR1 ENHRY and CDR2 SYGVKD come from the germline V gene. CDR3 sequence (DNA): TGTGCCATCAGTGACCCGGACAGGGTGTACCAAGAGACCCAGTACTTC. It specifies CAISDPDRVYQETQYF.